The 6 T cell receptor beta chains below all came from one sample that was sequenced in a study of blood T cell repertoires in COVID-19. The assay was immunoSEQ multiplex PCR, and TCRdb's table has in-frame clones only and misses some. Of more than 95,000 clones listed, approximately 76% were seen once; the top ten hold just under 20%. The sample was peripheral blood. The receptors here all came from a woman in her 70s with acute or convalescent COVID-19.

The gene calls are TRBV7-9 and TRBJ1-3; no clear D gene. The germline CDR1 and CDR2 sequences are SEHNR and FQNEAQ (reference sequence). Trimming left V 1 base short and J 3 bases short, with 7 bases between. CDR3 length equals 14 residues. This CDR3 reads CASSLVRDGNTIYF. The CDR3 DNA follows: TGTGCCAGCAGCTTAGTTCGGGATGGAAACACCATATATTTT.

This chain joins TRBV5-1 and TRBJ1-2; 12 bases are shared with TRBD1. This CDR3 region has 15 residues. V shed 0 bases, J shed 7 bases, and the junction held 4 bases outside the gene matches. Germline V gene data show CDR1 as SGHRS and CDR2 as YFSETQ. CDR3 in DNA: TGCGCCAGCAGCTTGGCGGGACAGGGGGCCGGTGGCTACACCTTC. It encodes CASSLAGQGAGGYTF.

This clone was seen a few times. This chain links TRBV27 with TRBJ2-7, with D hard to call. The ends were cut back, 3 bases at V and 2 bases at J, with 8 bases in the middle. Germline V CDR1 and CDR2: MNHEY, SMNVEV (reference sequence). This CDR3 has 13 amino acids. For the CDR3, the DNA is TGTGCCAGCAGTTTGGGCAGTACCTACGAGCAGTACTTC. It is translated as CASSLGSTYEQYF.

The chain combines TRBV5-6 with TRBJ1-5; maybe TRBD1 (6 bases). Trimming cost V 3 bases and J 1 base, with 14 bases left between them. CDR1 is SGHDT, CDR2 YYEEEE, per germline. The CDR3 extends over 16 amino acids. CDR3 protein: CASSSETGISNQPQHF. The CDR3 region has the DNA TGTGCCAGCAGCTCCGAAACAGGGATAAGCAATCAGCCCCAGCATTTT.

This clone was counted only a few times. This CDR3 reads CASSQQGKREKLFF. The DNA of the CDR3 is TGTGCCAGCAGTCAACAGGGGAAGCGTGAAAAACTGTTTTTT. This sequence joins TRBV2 and TRBJ1-4; TRBD1 matches 7 bases. The CDR3 runs 14 residues. Trimming at V came to 5 bases and at J to 7 bases, leaving 7 bases not matched to a gene. CDR1 SNHLY and CDR2 FYNNEI come from the germline V gene.

This clone is a singleton in its sample. This chain joins TRBV19 and TRBJ1-5; perhaps TRBD1 as D (6 bases). This CDR3 is built from 14 residues. The germline V gene has CDR1 LNHDA and CDR2 SQIVND (reference sequence). V was cut by 9 bases and J by 1 base, with 13 bases left in between. CDR3 DNA: TGTGCCAGCAAGGGGGACGGGAGCAATCAGCCCCAGCATTTT. This codes for CASKGDGSNQPQHF.